The source of this TCR beta chain is a study of Ad26.COV2.S vaccination and SARS-CoV-2 variants. Treatment reported: over 15 received Ad26.COV2.S at low or high dose, single or two shots; several received placebo; per-sample allocation not given. Following the first vaccine or placebo injection, samples were taken on day 63. The CDR3 length is 21 residues. V was trimmed by 0 bases and J by 3 bases, leaving 29 bases between them. Germline V gene sequence: CDR1 SGHDN, CDR2 FVKESK. The method was immunoSEQ multiplex PCR; TCRdb's version includes in-frame clones alone and lacks a portion of them. The sample lists around 250,000 clones, approximately 88% occurring once.

The receptor was derived from a person between 18 and 65 years old who received the Ad26.COV2.S COVID-19 vaccine or a placebo. The material sequenced was peripheral blood, taken in a trial of Ad26.COV2.S vaccine versus placebo. The genes are TRBV14 and TRBJ1-1; TRBD1 is a possible D gene (5 bases). CDR3 sequence reads: CASSQDKIRAGRVLVDTEAFF. The CDR3 DNA reads TGTGCCAGCAGCCAAGATAAAATTCGGGCAGGGAGGGTTTTAGTGGACACTGAAGCTTTCTTT.